A few counts support the clone carrying this TCR beta chain. Its antigen is still unknown. Some clones are missing from TCRdb's copy, which holds only in-frame ones; the method was immunoSEQ multiplex PCR. The sample carries roughly 140,000 clones, 80% to 90% recorded once. The germline gives CDR1 SGHRS, CDR2 YFSETQ. V was clipped by 1 base and J by 5 bases; unmatched bases: 6. The CDR3 consists of 15 residues. This sample is part of a study of radiation and T cells in renal cell carcinoma. Findings and caveats of the study: Top tumor clonotypes rose in blood 2 weeks post-radiation, then contracted.

Time point of the sample: blood 2 weeks post-SBRT. The treatment is: 15 Gy SBRT to primary tumor, nephrectomy 4 weeks later. Sequencing used blood, obtained from a patient whose treatment included radiotherapy and nephrectomy. V gene TRBV5-1 combines with J gene TRBJ2-7; TRBD2 matches at 10 bases. The TCR was taken from a woman in her forties or fifties with renal cell carcinoma. The CDR3 region is CASSLSGLAPDEQYF. CDR3 bases: TGCGCCAGCAGCTTGTCGGGACTAGCGCCGGACGAGCAGTACTTC.